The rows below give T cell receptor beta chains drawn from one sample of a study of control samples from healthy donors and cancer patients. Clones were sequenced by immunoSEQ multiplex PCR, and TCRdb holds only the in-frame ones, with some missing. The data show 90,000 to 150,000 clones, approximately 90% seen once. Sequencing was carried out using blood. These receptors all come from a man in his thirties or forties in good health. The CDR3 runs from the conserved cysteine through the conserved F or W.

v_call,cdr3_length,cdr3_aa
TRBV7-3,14,CASSLGTGNTEAFF
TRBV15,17,CATRSSAGTSSGNTIYF
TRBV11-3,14,CASSLALSTDTQYF
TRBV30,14,CASDRGANTGELFF
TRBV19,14,CASSFGGARETQYF
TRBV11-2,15,CASSPGGDMNTEAFF
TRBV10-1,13,CASSEMRNYGYTF
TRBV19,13,CASSIGDRGEQFF
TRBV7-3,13,CASSSYRGTEAFF
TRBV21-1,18,CASSKGGPWTSNDEKLFF
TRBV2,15,CASSGQGPNTGELFF